These T cell receptor beta chains were read from a single sample in a study of Ad26.COV2.S vaccination and SARS-CoV-2 variants. Measured with immunoSEQ multiplex PCR; TCRdb has only the in-frame clones, and not every one. In the table there are 300,000 to 450,000 clones, roughly 84% of which are singletons. The sample consisted of peripheral blood, taken in a trial of Ad26.COV2.S vaccine versus placebo. The receptors stem from a person between 18 and 65 years old who received the Ad26.COV2.S COVID-19 vaccine or a placebo. Each CDR3 is given with its conserved first and last residue. The D gene is left open where the match is weak. For some rows the clone size is stated as once, few or many, or as a class when expanded; others skip it.

v_call	clone_size	j_call	d_call	cdr3_aa	cdr3_nt
TRBV19	.	TRBJ2-3	.	CASSINPARDAQYF	TGTGCCAGTAGTATCAATCCCGCCCGGGATGCGCAGTATTTT
TRBV7-2	.	TRBJ2-7	TRBD2	CASSAASGGEVQYF	TGTGCCAGCAGCGCTGCTAGCGGGGGTGAGGTGCAGTACTTC
TRBV7-2	.	TRBJ2-3	TRBD2	CASSLVGGAVDTQYF	TGTGCCAGCAGCTTAGTCGGGGGGGCCGTAGATACGCAGTATTTT
TRBV2	.	TRBJ2-5	TRBD2	CASSGRTSGDQETQYF	TGTGCCAGCAGTGGGAGGACTAGCGGGGACCAAGAGACCCAGTACTTC
TRBV18	.	TRBJ1-4	.	CASSPLQGVEKLFF	TGTGCCAGCTCACCATTACAGGGTGTAGAAAAACTGTTTTTT
TRBV9	.	TRBJ1-4	.	CASNVRGSSNEKLFF	TGTGCCTCAAACGTACGGGGGAGTAGTAATGAAAAACTGTTTTTT
TRBV7-9	few	TRBJ1-2	.	CASSLVGYTF	TGTGCCAGCAGCTTAGTTGGCTACACCTTC
TRBV2	.	TRBJ2-3	.	CASNGGTVTDTQYF	TGTGCCAGCAATGGAGGGACAGTCACAGATACGCAGTATTTT
TRBV4-3	.	TRBJ2-7	.	CASSQGARSYEQYF	TGCGCCAGCAGCCAAGGGGCCAGGAGTTACGAGCAGTACTTC
TRBV27	.	TRBJ2-7	.	CASSRTVSYEQYF	TGTGCCAGCAGTCGGACTGTATCCTACGAGCAGTACTTC
TRBV28	.	TRBJ2-3	.	CASRPGTTLDTQYF	TGTGCCAGCAGGCCCGGGACGACGCTGGATACGCAGTATTTT
TRBV14	.	TRBJ2-3	TRBD1	CASPQGDTQYF	TGTGCCAGCCCACAGGGGGATACGCAGTATTTT
TRBV6-2/TRBV6-3	.	TRBJ2-1	TRBD2	CASSSRLAGSYNEQFF	TGTGCCAGCAGTTCCAGACTAGCGGGTTCCTACAATGAGCAGTTCTTC
TRBV10-3	.	TRBJ2-3	TRBD2	CAISRTSGGLTDTQYF	TGTGCCATCAGTCGGACTAGCGGGGGGCTCACAGATACGCAGTATTTT
TRBV7-2	.	TRBJ1-5	.	CASSLGRDQPQHF	TGTGCCAGCAGCCTGGGGAGGGATCAGCCCCAGCATTTT
TRBV6-5	.	TRBJ1-2	TRBD1	CASSPLDRDYGYTF	TGTGCCAGCAGTCCACTGGACAGGGACTATGGCTACACCTTC